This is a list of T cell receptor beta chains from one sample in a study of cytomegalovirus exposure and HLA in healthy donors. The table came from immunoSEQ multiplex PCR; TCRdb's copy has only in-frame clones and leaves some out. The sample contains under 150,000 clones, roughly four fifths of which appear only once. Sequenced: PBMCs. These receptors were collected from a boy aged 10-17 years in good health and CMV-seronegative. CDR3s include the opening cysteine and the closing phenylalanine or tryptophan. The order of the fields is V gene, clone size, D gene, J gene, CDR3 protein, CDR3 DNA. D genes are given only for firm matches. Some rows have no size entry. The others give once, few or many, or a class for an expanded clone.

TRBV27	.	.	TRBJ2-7	CASSFEGGTYEQYF	TGTGCCAGCAGTTTTGAAGGAGGGACCTACGAGCAGTACTTC
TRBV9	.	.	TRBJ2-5	CASSVTAGIETQYF	TGTGCCAGCAGCGTAACTGCGGGAATAGAGACCCAGTACTTC
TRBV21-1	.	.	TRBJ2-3	CASSSDEQGPADTQYF	TGTGCCAGCAGCAGTGATGAACAGGGGCCGGCAGATACGCAGTATTTT
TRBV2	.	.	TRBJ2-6	CASSEQRSGANVLTF	TGTGCCAGCAGCGAACAGCGCTCTGGGGCCAACGTCCTGACTTTC
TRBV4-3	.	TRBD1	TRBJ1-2	CASSQDRRQGYYGYTF	TGCGCCAGCAGCCAAGATCGGAGACAGGGGTACTATGGCTACACCTTC
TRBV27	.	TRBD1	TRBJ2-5	CASSSRGQETQYF	TGTGCCAGCAGTTCCAGGGGGCAAGAGACCCAGTACTTC
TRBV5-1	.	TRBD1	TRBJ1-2	CASSSGTGVGNGYTF	TGCGCCAGCAGTTCCGGGACAGGGGTGGGCAATGGCTACACCTTC
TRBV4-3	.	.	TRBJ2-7	CASSQEGFRATSSYEQYF	TGCGCCAGCAGCCAAGAGGGTTTCAGGGCTACGAGCTCCTACGAGCAGTACTTC
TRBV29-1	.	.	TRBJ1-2	CSVDAGKALKGNYGYTF	TGCAGCGTTGACGCAGGGAAGGCCCTAAAGGGAAACTATGGCTACACCTTC
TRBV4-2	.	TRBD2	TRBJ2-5	CASSQTGTSGETQYF	TGTGCCAGCAGCCAAACGGGGACTAGCGGAGAGACCCAGTACTTC
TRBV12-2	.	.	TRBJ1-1	CASRLGNRGNTEAFF	TGTGCAAGTCGCTTGGGGAACAGGGGAAACACTGAAGCTTTCTTT
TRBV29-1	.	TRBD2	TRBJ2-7	CSAIAGGLYEQYF	TGCAGCGCCATAGCGGGAGGCTTGTACGAGCAGTACTTC
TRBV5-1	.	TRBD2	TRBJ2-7	CASSWELAGGPGEQYF	TGCGCCAGCAGCTGGGAACTAGCGGGAGGGCCCGGCGAGCAGTACTTC
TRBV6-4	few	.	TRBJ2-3	CASSSGQLTDTQYF	TGTGCCAGCAGTAGCGGTCAACTCACAGATACGCAGTATTTT
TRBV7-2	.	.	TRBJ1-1	CASTWGAEAFF	TGTGCCAGCACCTGGGGGGCTGAAGCTTTCTTT
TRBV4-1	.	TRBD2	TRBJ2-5	CASSQDTSGRVETQYF	TGCGCCAGCAGCCAAGACACTAGCGGGAGAGTCGAGACCCAGTACTTC
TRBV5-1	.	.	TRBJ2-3	CASTNTDTQYF	TGCGCCAGCACCAACACAGATACGCAGTATTTT
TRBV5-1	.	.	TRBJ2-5	CASSWGIGGDQETQYF	TGCGCCAGCAGCTGGGGCATAGGGGGGGACCAAGAGACCCAGTACTTC
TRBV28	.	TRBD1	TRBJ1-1	CASSLAQGGDFF	TGTGCCAGCAGTTTAGCACAGGGGGGGGATTTCTTT
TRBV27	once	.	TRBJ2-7	CASAMGSGYEQYF	TGTGCCAGCGCGATGGGCTCAGGGTACGAGCAGTACTTC
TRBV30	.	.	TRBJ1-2	CAWTSSRSNYGYTF	TGTGCCTGGACCTCATCCAGGTCGAACTATGGCTACACCTTC
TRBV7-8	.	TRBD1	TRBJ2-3	CASSGDRGGVTDTQYF	TGTGCCAGCAGCGGCGACAGGGGTGGAGTCACAGATACGCAGTATTTT
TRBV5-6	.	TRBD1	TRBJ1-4	CASSPDRDGEKLFF	TGTGCCAGCAGCCCCGACAGGGACGGGGAAAAACTGTTTTTT
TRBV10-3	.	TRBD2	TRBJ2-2	CAIAPLAGDTGELFF	TGTGCCATCGCCCCCCTAGCGGGAGACACCGGGGAGCTGTTTTTT
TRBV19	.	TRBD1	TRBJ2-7	CASSTGTGGPYEQYF	TGTGCCAGTAGTACCGGGACAGGGGGCCCCTACGAGCAGTACTTC
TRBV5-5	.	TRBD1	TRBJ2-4	CASSGGRQGSGNIQYF	TGTGCCAGCAGCGGGGGAAGACAGGGGTCGGGTAACATTCAGTACTTC
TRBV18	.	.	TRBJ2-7	CASSDPGGEQYF	TGTGCCAGCTCAGACCCTGGCGGCGAGCAGTACTTC
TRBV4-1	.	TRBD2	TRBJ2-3	CASSQTTSGSSDTQYF	TGCGCCAGCAGCCAGACCACTAGCGGGAGTTCAGATACGCAGTATTTT